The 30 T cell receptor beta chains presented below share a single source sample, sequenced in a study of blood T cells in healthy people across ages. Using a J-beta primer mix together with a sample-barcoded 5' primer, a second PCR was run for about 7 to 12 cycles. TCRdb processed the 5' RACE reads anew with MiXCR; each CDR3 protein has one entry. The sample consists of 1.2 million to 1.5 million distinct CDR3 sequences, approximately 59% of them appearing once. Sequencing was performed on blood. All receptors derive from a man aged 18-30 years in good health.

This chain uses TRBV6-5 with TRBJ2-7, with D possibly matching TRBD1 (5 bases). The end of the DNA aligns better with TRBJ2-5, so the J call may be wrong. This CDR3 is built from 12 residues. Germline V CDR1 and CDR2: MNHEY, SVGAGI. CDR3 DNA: TGTGCCAGCACAGGGCTCGAAGAGACCCAGTACTTC. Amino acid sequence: CASTGLEETQYF.

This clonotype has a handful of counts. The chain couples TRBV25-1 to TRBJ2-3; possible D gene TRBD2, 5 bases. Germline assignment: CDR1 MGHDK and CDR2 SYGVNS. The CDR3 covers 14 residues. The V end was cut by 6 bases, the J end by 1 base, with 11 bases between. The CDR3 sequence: CASRTGTGTDTQYF. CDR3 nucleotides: TGTGCCAGCAGGACGGGAACAGGCACAGATACGCAGTATTTT. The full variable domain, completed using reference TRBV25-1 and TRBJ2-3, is EADIYQTPRYLVIGTGKKITLECSQTMGHDKMYWYQQDPGMELHLIHYSYGVNSTEKGDLSSESTVSRIRTEHFPLTLESARPSHTSQYLCASRTGTGTDTQYFGPGTRLTVL.

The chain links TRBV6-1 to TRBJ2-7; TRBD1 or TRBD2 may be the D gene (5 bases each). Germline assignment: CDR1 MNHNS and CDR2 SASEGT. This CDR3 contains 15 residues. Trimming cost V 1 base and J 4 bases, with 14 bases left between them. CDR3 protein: CASSEGDGLIYEQYF. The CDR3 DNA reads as TGTGCCAGCAGTGAAGGGGACGGCCTCATTTACGAGCAGTACTTC.

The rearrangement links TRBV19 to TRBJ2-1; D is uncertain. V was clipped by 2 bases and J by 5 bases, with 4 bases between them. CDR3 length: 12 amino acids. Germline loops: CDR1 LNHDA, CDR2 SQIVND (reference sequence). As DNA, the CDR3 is TGTGCCAGTAGTATACGAAACAATGAGCAGTTCTTC. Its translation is CASSIRNNEQFF.

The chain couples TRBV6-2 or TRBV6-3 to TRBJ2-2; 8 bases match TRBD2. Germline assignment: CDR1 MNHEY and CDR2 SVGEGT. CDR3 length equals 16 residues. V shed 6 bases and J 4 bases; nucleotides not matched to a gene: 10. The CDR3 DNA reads TGTGCCAGCAGACAAGGACTAGCTAGGTCCACCGGGGAGCTGTTTTTT. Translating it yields CASRQGLARSTGELFF.

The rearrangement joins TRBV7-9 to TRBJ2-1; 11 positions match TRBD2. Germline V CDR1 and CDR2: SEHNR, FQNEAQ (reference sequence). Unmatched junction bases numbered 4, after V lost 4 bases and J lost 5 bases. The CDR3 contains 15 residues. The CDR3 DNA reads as TGTGCCAGCAGCTATAGCGGGGGGGCCGACAATGAGCAGTTCTTC. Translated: CASSYSGGADNEQFF.

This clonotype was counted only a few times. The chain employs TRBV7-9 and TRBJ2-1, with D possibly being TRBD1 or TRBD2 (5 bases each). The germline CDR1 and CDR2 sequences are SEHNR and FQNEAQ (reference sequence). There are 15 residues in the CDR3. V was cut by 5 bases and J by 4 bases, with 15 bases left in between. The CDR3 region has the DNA TGTGCCAGCAGCCCCGTCGGGGACCCATACAATGAGCAGTTCTTC. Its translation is CASSPVGDPYNEQFF.

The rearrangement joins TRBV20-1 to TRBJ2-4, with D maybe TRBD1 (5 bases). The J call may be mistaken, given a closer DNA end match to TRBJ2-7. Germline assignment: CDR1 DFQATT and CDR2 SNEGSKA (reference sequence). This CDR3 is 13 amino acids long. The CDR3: CSARGSGKYEQYF. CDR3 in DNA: TGCAGTGCTAGGGGTTCAGGGAAATACGAGCAGTACTTC.

The CDR3 coding sequence is TGTGCCAGCAGTGACTCGAAAGCTCCGGGGAGGGAGACCCAGTACTTC. Encoded protein: CASSDSKAPGRETQYF. The rearrangement links TRBV6-4 to TRBJ2-5; possibly TRBD2 for D (6 bases). Germline assignment: CDR1 MRHNA and CDR2 SNTAGT. The length of the CDR3 is 16 residues. Deletions cut 0 bases from V and 5 bases from J, with 16 bases between.

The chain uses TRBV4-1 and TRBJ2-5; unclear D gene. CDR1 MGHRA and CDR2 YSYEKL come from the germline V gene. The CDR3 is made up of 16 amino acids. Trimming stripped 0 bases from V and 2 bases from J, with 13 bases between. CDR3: CASSQDGSMGQETQYF. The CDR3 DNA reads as TGCGCCAGCAGCCAAGATGGTTCGATGGGGCAAGAGACCCAGTACTTC.

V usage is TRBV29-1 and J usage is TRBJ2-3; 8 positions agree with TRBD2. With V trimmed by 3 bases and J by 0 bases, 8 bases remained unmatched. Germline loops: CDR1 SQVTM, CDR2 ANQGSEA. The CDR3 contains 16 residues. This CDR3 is CSVDYRGGTSTDTQYF. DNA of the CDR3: TGCAGCGTTGATTACCGGGGGGGTACTAGCACAGATACGCAGTATTTT.

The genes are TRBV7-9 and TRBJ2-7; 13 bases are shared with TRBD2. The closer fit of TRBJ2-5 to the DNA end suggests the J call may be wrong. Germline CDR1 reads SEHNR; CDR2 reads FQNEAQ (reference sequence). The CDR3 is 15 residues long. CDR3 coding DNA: TGTGCCAGCAGATGGACTAGCGGGAGTCCGGAGACCCAGTACTTC. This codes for CASRWTSGSPETQYF.

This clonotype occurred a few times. DNA for the CDR3: TGCAGTGCTAGTGGTCAGTCTATCAGCTCCTACAATGAGCAGTTCTTC. Its protein product is CSASGQSISSYNEQFF. The rearrangement links TRBV20-1 to TRBJ2-1, with unresolved D. The CDR3 totals 16 residues. Trimming pared 3 bases from V and 0 bases from J, leaving 15 bases between. From germline, CDR1 is DFQATT and CDR2 SNEGSKA (reference sequence).

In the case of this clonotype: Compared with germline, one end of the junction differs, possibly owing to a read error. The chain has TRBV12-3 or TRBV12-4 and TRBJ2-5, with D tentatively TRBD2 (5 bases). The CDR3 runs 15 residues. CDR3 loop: CASSLSGRPAEIQYF. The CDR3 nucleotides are TGTGCCAGCAGTTTGAGCGGCAGGCCTGCAGAGATCCAGTACTTC.

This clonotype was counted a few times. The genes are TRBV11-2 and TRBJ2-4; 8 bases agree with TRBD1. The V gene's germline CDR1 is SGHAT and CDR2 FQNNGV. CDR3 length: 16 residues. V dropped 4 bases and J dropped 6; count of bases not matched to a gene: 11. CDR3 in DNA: TGTGCCAGCAGCTCAGGGGGCGCCGGGTTGGGAAACATTCAGTACTTC. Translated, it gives CASSSGGAGLGNIQYF.

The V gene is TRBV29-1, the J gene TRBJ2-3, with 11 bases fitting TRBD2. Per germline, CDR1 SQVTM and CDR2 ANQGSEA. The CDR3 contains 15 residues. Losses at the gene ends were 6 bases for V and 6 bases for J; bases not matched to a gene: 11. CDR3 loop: CSVPGVAGGEDTQYF. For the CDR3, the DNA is TGCAGCGTCCCGGGAGTAGCGGGAGGGGAGGATACGCAGTATTTT.

The CDR3 here is CSVESTGAGEAFF. Here the CDR3 DNA reads TGCAGCGTTGAAAGTACAGGGGCGGGTGAAGCTTTCTTT. V gene TRBV29-1 combines with J gene TRBJ1-1; 7 positions agree with TRBD1. The CDR3 extends over 13 amino acids. Germline V gene data show CDR1 as SQVTM and CDR2 as ANQGSEA. The V gene end was trimmed by 2 bases and the J gene end by 7 bases; junction bases not matched to a gene: 7.

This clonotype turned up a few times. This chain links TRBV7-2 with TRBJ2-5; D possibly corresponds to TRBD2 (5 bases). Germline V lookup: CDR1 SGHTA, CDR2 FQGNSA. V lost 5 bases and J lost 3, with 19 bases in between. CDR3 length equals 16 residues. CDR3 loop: CASSPAPGWREETQYF. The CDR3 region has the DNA TGTGCCAGCAGCCCCGCCCCCGGCTGGCGGGAAGAGACCCAGTACTTC.

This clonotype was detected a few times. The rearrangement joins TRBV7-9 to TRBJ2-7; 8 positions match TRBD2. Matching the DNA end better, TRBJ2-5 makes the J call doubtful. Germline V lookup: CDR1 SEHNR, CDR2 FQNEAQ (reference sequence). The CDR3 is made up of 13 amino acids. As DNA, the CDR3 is TGTGCCAGCAGCTCGGGACTAGGAGAGACCCAGTACTTC. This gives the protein CASSSGLGETQYF.

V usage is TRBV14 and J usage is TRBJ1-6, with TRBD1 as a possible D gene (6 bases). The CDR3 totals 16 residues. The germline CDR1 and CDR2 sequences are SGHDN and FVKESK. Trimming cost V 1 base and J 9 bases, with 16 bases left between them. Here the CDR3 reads CASSQVPFGQFSPLHF. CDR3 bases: TGTGCCAGCAGCCAAGTTCCGTTTGGACAGTTTTCACCCCTCCACTTT.

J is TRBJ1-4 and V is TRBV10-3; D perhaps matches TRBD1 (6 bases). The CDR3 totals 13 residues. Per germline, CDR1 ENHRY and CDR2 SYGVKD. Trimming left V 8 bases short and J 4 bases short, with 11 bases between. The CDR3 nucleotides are TGTGCCATCGGGGGCGGAGATAATGAAAAACTGTTTTTT. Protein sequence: CAIGGGDNEKLFF.

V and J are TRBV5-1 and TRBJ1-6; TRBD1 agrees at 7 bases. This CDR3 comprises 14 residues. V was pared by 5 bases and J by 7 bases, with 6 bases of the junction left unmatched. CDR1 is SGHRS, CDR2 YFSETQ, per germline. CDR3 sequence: CASRRDSANSPLHF. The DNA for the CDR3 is TGCGCCAGCAGAAGGGACAGCGCGAATTCACCCCTCCACTTT.

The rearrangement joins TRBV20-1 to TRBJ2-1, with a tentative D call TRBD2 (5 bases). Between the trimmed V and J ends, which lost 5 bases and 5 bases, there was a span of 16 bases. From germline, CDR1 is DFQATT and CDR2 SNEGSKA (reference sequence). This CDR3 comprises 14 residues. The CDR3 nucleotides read TGCAGTGCTCGCAGCCCCCGGAGGAACAATGAGCAGTTCTTC. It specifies CSARSPRRNNEQFF.

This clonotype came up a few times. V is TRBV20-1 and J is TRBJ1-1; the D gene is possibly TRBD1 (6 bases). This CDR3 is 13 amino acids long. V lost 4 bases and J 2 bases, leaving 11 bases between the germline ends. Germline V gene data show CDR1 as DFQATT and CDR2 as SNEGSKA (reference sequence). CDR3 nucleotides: TGCAGTGCTACTCGGGGGCTCAACACTGAAGCTTTCTTT. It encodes CSATRGLNTEAFF.

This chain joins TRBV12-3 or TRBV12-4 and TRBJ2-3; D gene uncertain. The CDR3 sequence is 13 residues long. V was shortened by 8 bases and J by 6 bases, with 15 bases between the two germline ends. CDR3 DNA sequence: TGTGCCAGCGGCCCCCCGGGCAGGGATACGCAGTATTTT. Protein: CASGPPGRDTQYF.

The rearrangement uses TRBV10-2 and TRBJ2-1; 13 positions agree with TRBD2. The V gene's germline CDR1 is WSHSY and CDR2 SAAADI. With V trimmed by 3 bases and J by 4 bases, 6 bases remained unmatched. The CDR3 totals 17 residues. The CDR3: CASSDTSGRASYNEQFF. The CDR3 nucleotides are TGCGCCAGCAGTGATACTAGCGGGAGGGCCTCTTACAATGAGCAGTTCTTC.

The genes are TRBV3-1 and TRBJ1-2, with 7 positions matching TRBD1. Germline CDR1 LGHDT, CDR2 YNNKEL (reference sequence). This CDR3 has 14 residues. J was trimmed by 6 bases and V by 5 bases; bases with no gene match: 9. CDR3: CASSNGQVTHGYTF. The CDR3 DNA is TGTGCCAGCAGCAACGGACAGGTTACCCATGGCTACACCTTC.

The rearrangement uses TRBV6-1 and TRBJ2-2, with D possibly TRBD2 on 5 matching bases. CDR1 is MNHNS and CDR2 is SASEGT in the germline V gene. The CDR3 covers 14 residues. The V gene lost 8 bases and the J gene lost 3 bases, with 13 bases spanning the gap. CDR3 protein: CASRWGEDTGELFF. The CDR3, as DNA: TGTGCCAGCCGCTGGGGAGAGGACACCGGGGAGCTGTTTTTT.

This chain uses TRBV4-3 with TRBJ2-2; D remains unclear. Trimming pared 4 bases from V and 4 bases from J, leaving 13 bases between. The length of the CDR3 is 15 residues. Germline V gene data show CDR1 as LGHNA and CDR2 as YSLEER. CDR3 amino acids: CASSRDFPGTGELFF. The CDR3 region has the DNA TGCGCCAGCAGCCGGGATTTCCCCGGCACCGGGGAGCTGTTTTTT.

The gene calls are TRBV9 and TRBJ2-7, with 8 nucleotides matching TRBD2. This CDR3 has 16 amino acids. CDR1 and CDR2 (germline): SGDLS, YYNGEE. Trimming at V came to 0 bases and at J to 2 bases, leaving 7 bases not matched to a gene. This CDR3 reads CASSVGAGGSAYEQYF. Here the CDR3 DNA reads TGTGCCAGCAGCGTAGGGGCGGGAGGCTCTGCCTACGAGCAGTACTTC.